This paragraph reports one TCR beta chain. Its antigen has not been determined. No base quality values were provided; no much bigger clone lies one nucleotide off. The immunoSEQ Assay, a bias-controlled multiplex PCR, was used to amplify TCRbeta CDR3 regions from genomic DNA. The original methods were these. The number of nucleated cells in each sample was estimated from the amplification of reference gene primers within the assay. To quantify the absolute abundance of each unique TCRbeta CDR3 rearrangement, sequence reads were collapsed and filtered. Productive Simpson clonality was computed per sample as the square root of Simpson's diversity index over productive rearrangements. TCRdb re-hosts the immuneACCESS table, in-frame sequences only. Its copies lack some clones; in the studies checked, an unresolved V gene accounts for under half of them, and the cause for the rest is not known. The D gene and trimming were derived from the DNA, and the V and J assignments and clone size from that table. This sample is represented by 300,000 to 450,000 clones; 80% to 90% of them were singletons. The ten most abundant clones make up about 2.5% of the sample.

This sample is part of a study of blood T cell repertoires in COVID-19 (TCRdb year 2020). Study-level background: Samples covering the acute and convalescent phases of COVID-19 were provided by collaborators in the United States, Italy and Spain. The repertoires were released in a freely available public database meant as a resource for research on the immune response to SARS-CoV-2. The prospective study material was composed of cDNA or gDNA derived from T cells, B-cell-depleted T cells, or PBMCs. Subjects who had been exposed to COVID-19, were actively infected with it, or had recovered from it provided the deeply sampled blood TCRbeta repertoires that made up the dataset. Samples were obtained from the ongoing ImmuneRACE study (first 160 participants) and from about 1,300 subjects provided by 6 global collaborators. A de-identified subject ID, COVID-19 status, age in years and sex were almost always included in the sample metadata. Where available, HLA class I and class II types were obtained from metadata supplied by the sample provider rather than from assay-based typing.

General findings and caveats noted by the study authors: The amount of clinical and demographic metadata varied by source and participant and was provided uncurated.

At one collaborating source in Seattle, patients were enrolled during active infection and were followed longitudinally through the course of disease. Each collaborating institution followed its own protocols to collect whole blood in K2EDTA tubes. For TCRbeta analysis, collaborator samples were shipped as frozen whole blood, as isolated PBMCs, or as DNA extracted from either sample type. Taken from cysteine to phenylalanine, the CDR3 has 12 residues. Only CDR3 DNA remains: 36 bases, in frame from the first base. V is cut by 3 bases and J by 3 bases, and the space between the germline ends is 3 bases.

Sequencing was done on a sample of peripheral blood. The clonotype comes from a woman in her fifties or sixties with COVID-19, enrolled during active disease. Recombination connected TRBV12-3 or TRBV12-4 to TRBJ1-3, with the D segment identity uncertain. The bases read TGTGCCAGCAGTTTCGGTGGAAACACCATATATTTT. It is translated as CASSFGGNTIYF.